The present entry profiles one T cell receptor beta chain with its context. This clonotype was counted a few times. No antigen is known for it. No much larger clone exists at a distance of one base, and base qualities are not known. The sample originates from a study of post-analysis software for immune sequencing data (dated by TCRdb to the mid-2010s). With regard to the full study: Relapsing-remitting, secondary progressive and progressive-relapsing multiple sclerosis were recorded as disease courses, and subtype annotation was lacking for some patients. The patient repertoires were set against 10 to 11 previously published healthy control repertoires from donors whose ages ranged from roughly 6 to 25 years. A subset of samples was prepared in parallel using single-end sample barcoding, then pooled and co-amplified after Illumina adapter ligation.

The library was obtained by PCR. Sequencing used an Illumina HiSeq 2500. To reduce PCR and sequencing biases, unique molecular identifiers were incorporated into the TCR beta cDNA libraries. Per 1 to 10 million input T cells, approximately 500,000 cDNA molecules were obtained, such that each molecule approximated one T cell. Patient libraries were prepared and sequenced with the same protocol used for the earlier healthy control dataset. Samples belonging to the same batch were prepared together, multiplexed and sequenced on a shared HiSeq lane. Regarding the original processing steps: MIGEC was used to process the raw barcoded reads, and molecular identifier groups with only a single read were discarded before consensus assembly and CDR3 extraction. Clonotype tables were post-analysed with VDJtools, and diversity was normalized by down-sampling all datasets to the smallest sample size. Repertoire overlap clustering matched CDR3 amino acid but not nucleotide sequences to correct batch-related cross-sample contamination. Using fastp trimming at Q25 and MiXCR clonotype assembly, TCRdb reanalyzed the public sequencing data and kept in-frame beta chains. Every CDR3 protein is listed once, alongside the most common genes and DNA of its rows. TCRdb's processing, not the authors', yielded these V and J calls. In all, the sample holds 820,000 or so distinct CDR3 sequences, and approximately 50% of those were seen once. The ten largest clones take up 4.6% of the sample.

General study outcomes and caveats: When samples were clustered directly using the F measure, samples prepared in the same batch co-clustered strongly, which prompted a batch-effect correction. Multiple sclerosis patients had significantly lower normalized Chao1 diversity than controls, a result that suggests substantial peripheral T-cell clonal expansion. Patients showed significantly higher frequencies than controls for 4 or 5 TRBV segments, among them TRBV5-6, TRBV5-1 and TRBV20-1. The multiple sclerosis patient group was slightly younger than the control group.

To demonstrate the VDJtools post-analysis software, TCR beta repertoires were profiled from the peripheral blood of more than 10 young patients with multiple sclerosis. The multiple sclerosis patients were children and adolescents between roughly 6 and 16 years of age. Its CDR3 holds 15 amino acids, cysteine through phenylalanine. Only the CDR3 part of the read is kept: 45 bases, read in frame from the first base. In the germline V gene, CDR1 corresponds to SGHTA and CDR2 to FQGNSA. Germline trimming amounts to 1 base on V and 6 bases on J, with 4 as the count of junction bases outside the gene matches.

The TCR sequence derives from a girl between 10 and 17 years old with multiple sclerosis. The sequencing input was blood. The sequence joins TRBV7-2 to TRBJ2-1; 9 junctional bases match TRBD2. The CDR3 in this case is CASSLVGSGGNEQFF. The bases are TGTGCCAGCAGCTTAGTGGGTAGCGGGGGCAATGAGCAGTTCTTC.